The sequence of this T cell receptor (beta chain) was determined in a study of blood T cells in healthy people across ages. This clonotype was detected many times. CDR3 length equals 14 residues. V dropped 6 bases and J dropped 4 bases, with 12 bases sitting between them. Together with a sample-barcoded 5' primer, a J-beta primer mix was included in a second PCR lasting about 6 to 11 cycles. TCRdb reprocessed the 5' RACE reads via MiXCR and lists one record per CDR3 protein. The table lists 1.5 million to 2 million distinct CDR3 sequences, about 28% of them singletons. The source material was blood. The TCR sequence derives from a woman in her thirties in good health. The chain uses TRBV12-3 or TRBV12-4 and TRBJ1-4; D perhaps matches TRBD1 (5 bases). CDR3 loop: CASSPGDNNEKLFF. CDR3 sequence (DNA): TGTGCCAGCAGCCCGGGGGATAATAATGAAAAACTGTTTTTT.